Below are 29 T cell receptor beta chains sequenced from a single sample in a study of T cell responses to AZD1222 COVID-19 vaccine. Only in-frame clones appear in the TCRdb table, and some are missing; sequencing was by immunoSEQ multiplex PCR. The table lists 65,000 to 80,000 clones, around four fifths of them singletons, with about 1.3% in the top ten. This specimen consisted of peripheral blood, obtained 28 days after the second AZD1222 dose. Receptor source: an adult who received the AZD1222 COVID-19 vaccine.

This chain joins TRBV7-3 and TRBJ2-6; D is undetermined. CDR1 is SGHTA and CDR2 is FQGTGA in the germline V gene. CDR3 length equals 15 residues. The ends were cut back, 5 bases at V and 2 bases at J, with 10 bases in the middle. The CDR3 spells CASSPEAAGANVLTF. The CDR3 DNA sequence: TGTGCCAGCAGCCCTGAGGCGGCTGGGGCCAACGTCCTGACTTTC.

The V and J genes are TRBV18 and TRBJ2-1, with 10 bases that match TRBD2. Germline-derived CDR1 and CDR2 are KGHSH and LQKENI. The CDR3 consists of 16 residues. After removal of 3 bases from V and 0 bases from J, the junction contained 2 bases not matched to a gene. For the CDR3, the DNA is TGTGCCAGCTCACCGCTAGCGGGAGCCTCCTACAATGAGCAGTTCTTC. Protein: CASSPLAGASYNEQFF.

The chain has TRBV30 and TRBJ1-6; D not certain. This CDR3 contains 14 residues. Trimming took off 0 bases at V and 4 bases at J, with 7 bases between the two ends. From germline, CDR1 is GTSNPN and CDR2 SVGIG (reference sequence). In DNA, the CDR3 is TGTGCCTGGAGTGTACGGGAGTATAATTCACCCCTCCACTTT. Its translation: CAWSVREYNSPLHF.

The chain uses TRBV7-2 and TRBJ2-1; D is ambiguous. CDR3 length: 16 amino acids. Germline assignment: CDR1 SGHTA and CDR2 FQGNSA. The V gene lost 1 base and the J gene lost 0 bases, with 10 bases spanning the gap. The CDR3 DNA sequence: TGTGCCAGCAGCTTAGTTAGCTCGGGCTCCTACAATGAGCAGTTCTTC. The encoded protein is CASSLVSSGSYNEQFF.

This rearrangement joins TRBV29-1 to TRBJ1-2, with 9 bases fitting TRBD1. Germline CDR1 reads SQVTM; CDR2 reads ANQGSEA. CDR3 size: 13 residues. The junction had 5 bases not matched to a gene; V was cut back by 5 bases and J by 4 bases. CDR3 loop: CSVLLGQGYGYTF. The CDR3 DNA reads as TGCAGCGTTCTACTGGGACAGGGCTATGGCTACACCTTC.

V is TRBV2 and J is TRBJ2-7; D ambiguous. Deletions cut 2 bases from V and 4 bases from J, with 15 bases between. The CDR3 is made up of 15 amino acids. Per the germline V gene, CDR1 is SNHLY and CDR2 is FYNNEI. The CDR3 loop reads CASSEHGLVTYEQYF. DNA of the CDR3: TGTGCCAGCAGTGAACACGGGTTAGTTACGTACGAGCAGTACTTC.

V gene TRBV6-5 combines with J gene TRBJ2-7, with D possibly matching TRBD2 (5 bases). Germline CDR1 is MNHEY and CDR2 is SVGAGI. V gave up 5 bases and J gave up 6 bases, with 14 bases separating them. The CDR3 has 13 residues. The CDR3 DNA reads TGTGCCAGCAGTCCCATTACTAGGCGCGAGCAGTACTTC. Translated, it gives CASSPITRREQYF.

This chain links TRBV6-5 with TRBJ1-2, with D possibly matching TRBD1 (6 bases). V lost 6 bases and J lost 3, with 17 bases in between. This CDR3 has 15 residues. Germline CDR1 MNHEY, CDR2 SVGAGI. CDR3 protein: CASRAGELVYYGYTF. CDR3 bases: TGTGCCAGCAGGGCAGGGGAGTTGGTTTACTATGGCTACACCTTC.

Here the CDR3 reads CASSPLVYRVGANVLTF. CDR3 nucleotides: TGTGCCAGCAGCCCCCTCGTGTACAGGGTGGGGGCCAACGTCCTGACTTTC. J is TRBJ2-6 and V is TRBV6-2 or TRBV6-3, with D perhaps TRBD1 (6 bases). The V end was cut by 6 bases, the J end by 4 bases, with 19 bases between. This CDR3 contains 17 residues. Germline V gene sequence: CDR1 MNHEY, CDR2 SVGEGT.

CDR3 amino acids: CASSPTMQETQYF. CDR3 nucleotide sequence: TGTGCCAGCTCACCAACAATGCAAGAGACCCAGTACTTC. The chain combines TRBV18 with TRBJ2-5; D is uncertain. Germline-derived CDR1 and CDR2 are KGHSH and LQKENI. This CDR3 is built from 13 residues. Deletions cut 2 bases from V and 2 bases from J, with 6 bases between.

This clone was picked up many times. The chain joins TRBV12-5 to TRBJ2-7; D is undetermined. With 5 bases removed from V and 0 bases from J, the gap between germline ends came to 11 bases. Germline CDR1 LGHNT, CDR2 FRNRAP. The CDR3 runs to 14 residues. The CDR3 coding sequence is TGTGCTAGTGGTCCCGACGGAAGCTCCTACGAGCAGTACTTC. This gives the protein CASGPDGSSYEQYF. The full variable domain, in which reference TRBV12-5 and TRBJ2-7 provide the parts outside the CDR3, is DARVTQTPRHKVTEMGQEVTMRCQPILGHNTVFWYRQTMMQGLELLAYFRNRAPLDDSGMPKDRFSAEMPDATLATLKIQPSEPRDSAVYFCASGPDGSSYEQYFGPGTRLTVT.

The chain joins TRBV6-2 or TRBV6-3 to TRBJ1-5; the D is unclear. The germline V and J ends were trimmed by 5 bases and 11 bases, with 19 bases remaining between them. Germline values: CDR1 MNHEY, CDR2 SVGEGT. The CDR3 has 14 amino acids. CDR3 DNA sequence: TGTGCCAGCAGTCAGCAAGGGTCCATGGTAGCCCAGCATTTT. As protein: CASSQQGSMVAQHF.

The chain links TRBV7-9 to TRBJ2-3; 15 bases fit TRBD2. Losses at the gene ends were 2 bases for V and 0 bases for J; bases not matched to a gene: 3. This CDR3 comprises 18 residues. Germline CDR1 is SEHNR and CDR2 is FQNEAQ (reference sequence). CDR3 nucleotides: TGTGCCAGCAGCTTATGGACTAGCGGGAGGGGGAGCACAGATACGCAGTATTTT. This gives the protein CASSLWTSGRGSTDTQYF. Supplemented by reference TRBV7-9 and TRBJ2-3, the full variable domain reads DTGVSQNPRHKITKRGQNVTFRCDPISEHNRLYWYRQTLGQGPEFLTYFQNEAQLEKSRLLSDRFSAERPKGSFSTLEIQRTEQGDSAMYLCASSLWTSGRGSTDTQYFGPGTRLTVL.

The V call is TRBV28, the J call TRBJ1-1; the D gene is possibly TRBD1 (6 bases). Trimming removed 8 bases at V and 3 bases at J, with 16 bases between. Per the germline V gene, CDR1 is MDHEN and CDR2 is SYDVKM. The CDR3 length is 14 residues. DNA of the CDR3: TGTGCCAGCCGAAAACAGGGTTGGGACACTGAAGCTTTCTTT. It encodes CASRKQGWDTEAFF.

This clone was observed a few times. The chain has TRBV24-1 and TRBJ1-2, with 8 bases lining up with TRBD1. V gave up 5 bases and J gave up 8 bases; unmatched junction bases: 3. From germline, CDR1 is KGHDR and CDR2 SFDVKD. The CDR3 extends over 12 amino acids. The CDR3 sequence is CATSVAGGGYTF. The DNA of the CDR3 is TGTGCCACCAGTGTAGCAGGGGGCGGCTACACCTTC.

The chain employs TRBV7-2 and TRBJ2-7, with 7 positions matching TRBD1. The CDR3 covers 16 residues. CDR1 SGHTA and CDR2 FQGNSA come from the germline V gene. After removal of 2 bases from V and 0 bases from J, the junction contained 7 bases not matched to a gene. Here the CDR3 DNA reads TGTGCCAGCAGCTTATCCCAGGGGACAGCCTCCTACGAGCAGTACTTC. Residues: CASSLSQGTASYEQYF. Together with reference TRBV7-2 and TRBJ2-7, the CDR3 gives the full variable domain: GAGVSQSPSNKVTEKGKDVELRCDPISGHTALYWYRQSLGQGLEFLIYFQGNSAPDKSGLPSDRFSAERTGGSVSTLTIQRTQQEDSAVYLCASSLSQGTASYEQYFGPGTRLTVT.

CDR3 region: CASTTSSSSNEQFF. The CDR3 DNA reads as TGTGCCAGCACCACGAGTAGCAGCTCGAATGAGCAGTTCTTC. V usage is TRBV7-9 and J usage is TRBJ2-1; D gene ambiguous. Germline V CDR1 and CDR2: SEHNR, FQNEAQ (reference sequence). The CDR3 consists of 14 residues. V lost 7 bases and J lost 7, with 17 bases in between.

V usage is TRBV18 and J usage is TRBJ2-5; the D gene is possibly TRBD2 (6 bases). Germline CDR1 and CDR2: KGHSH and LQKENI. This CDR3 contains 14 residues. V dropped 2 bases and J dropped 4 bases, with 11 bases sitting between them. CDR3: CASSPAGRGETQYF. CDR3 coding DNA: TGTGCCAGCTCACCAGCGGGAAGAGGAGAGACCCAGTACTTC. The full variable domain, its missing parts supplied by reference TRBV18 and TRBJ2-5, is NAGVMQNPRHLVRRRGQEARLRCSPMKGHSHVYWYRQLPEEGLKFMVYLQKENIIDESGMPKERFSAEFPKEGPSILRIQQVVRGDSAAYFCASSPAGRGETQYFGPGTRLLVL.

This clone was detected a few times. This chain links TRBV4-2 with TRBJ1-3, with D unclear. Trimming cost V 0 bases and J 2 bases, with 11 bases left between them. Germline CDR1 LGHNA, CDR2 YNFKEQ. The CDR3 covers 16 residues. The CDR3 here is CASSQEFSGTGNTIYF. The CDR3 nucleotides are TGTGCCAGCAGCCAAGAATTCTCGGGGACTGGAAACACCATATATTTT.

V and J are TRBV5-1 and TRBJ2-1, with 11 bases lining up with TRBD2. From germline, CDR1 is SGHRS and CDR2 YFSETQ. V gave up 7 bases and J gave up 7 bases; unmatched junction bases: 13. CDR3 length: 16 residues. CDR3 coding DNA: TGCGCCAGCTCCAACACCATTAGCGGGAGGGAAAATGAGCAGTTCTTC. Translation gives CASSNTISGRENEQFF. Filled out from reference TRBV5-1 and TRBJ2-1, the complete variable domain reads KAGVTQTPRYLIKTRGQQVTLSCSPISGHRSVSWYQQTPGQGLQFLFEYFSETQRNKGNFPGRFSGRQFSNSRSEMNVSTLELGDSALYLCASSNTISGRENEQFFGPGTRLTVL.

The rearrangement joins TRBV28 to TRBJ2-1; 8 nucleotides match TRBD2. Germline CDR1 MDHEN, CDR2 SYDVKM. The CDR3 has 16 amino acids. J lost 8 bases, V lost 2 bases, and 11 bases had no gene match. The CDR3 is CASSLLRGGSLDEQFF. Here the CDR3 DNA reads TGTGCCAGCAGTTTACTCCGCGGGGGGAGCCTCGATGAGCAGTTCTTC.

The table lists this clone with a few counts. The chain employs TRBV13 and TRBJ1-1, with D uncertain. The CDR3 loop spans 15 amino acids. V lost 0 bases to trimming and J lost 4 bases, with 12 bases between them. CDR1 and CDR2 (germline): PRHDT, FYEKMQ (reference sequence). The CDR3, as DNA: TGTGCCAGCAGCTTAGGCCTGGGGAGTTCCACTGAAGCTTTCTTT. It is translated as CASSLGLGSSTEAFF.

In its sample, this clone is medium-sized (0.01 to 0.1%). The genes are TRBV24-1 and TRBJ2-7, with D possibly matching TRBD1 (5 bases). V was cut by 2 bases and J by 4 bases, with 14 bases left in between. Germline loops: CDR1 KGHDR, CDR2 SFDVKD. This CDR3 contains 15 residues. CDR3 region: CATSDSQGISYEQYF. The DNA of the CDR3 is TGTGCCACCAGTGATTCTCAGGGAATTTCTTACGAGCAGTACTTC.

The CDR3 DNA reads TGTGCCACCTCTAGTCTCAATCAGCCCCAGCATTTT. Translated: CATSSLNQPQHF. The chain carries TRBV24-1 and TRBJ1-5; no clear D. The CDR3 totals 12 residues. Deletions cut 9 bases from V and 3 bases from J, with 8 bases between. Germline V gene data show CDR1 as KGHDR and CDR2 as SFDVKD.

Written as DNA, the CDR3 is TGTGCCAGCAGCCAAGACAGAAACACCGGGGAGCTGTTTTTT. Residues: CASSQDRNTGELFF. The rearrangement joins TRBV4-2 to TRBJ2-2; D remains ambiguous. The V and J ends lost 0 bases and 2 bases respectively, with 4 bases between them. CDR1 is LGHNA, CDR2 YNFKEQ, per germline. This CDR3 spans 14 amino acids.

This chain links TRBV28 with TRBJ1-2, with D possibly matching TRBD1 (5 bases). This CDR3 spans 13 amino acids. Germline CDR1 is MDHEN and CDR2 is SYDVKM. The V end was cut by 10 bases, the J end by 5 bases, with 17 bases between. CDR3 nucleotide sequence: TGTGCCACCGCCTTAGGGACGGTATATGGCTACACCTTC. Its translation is CATALGTVYGYTF.

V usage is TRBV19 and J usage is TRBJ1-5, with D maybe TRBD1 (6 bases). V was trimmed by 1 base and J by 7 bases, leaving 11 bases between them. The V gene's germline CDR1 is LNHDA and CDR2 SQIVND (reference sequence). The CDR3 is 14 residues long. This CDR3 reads CASSIAGVDQPQHF. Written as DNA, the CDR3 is TGTGCCAGTAGTATAGCAGGGGTGGACCAGCCCCAGCATTTT.

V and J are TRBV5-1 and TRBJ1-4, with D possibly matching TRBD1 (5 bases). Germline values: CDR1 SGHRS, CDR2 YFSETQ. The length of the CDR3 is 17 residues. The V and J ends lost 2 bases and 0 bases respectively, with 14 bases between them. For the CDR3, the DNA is TGCGCCAGCAGCTTAGGTGGGGGAGTAACAACTAATGAAAAACTGTTTTTT. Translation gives CASSLGGGVTTNEKLFF.

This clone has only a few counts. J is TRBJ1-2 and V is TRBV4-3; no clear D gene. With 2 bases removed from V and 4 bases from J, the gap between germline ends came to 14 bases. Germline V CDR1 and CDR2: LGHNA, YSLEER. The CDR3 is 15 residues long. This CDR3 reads CASSQRSARVYGYTF. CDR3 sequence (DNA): TGCGCCAGCAGCCAAAGATCGGCCCGGGTCTATGGCTACACCTTC.